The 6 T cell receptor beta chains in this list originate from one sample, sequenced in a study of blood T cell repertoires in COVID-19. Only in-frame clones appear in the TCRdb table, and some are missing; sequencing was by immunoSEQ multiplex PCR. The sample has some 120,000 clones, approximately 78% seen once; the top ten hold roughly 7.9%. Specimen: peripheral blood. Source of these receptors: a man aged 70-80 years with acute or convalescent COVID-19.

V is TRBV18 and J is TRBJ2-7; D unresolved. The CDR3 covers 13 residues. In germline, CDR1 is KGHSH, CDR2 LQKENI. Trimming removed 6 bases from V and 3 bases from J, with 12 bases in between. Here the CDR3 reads CASSQLGYYEQYF. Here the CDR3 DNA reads TGTGCCAGCTCCCAACTCGGGTACTACGAGCAGTACTTC.

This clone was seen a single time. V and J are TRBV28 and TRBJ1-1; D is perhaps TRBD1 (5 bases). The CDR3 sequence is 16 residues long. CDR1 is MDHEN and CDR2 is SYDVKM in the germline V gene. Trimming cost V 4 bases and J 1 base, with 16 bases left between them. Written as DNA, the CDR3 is TGTGCCAGCAGTTCCACCCCCGGGGGGTGGAACACTGAAGCTTTCTTT. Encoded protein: CASSSTPGGWNTEAFF. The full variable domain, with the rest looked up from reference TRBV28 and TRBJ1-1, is DVKVTQSSRYLVKRTGEKVFLECVQDMDHENMFWYRQDPGLGLRLIYFSYDVKMKEKGDIPEGYSVSREKKERFSLILESASTNQTSMYLCASSSTPGGWNTEAFFGQGTRLTVV.

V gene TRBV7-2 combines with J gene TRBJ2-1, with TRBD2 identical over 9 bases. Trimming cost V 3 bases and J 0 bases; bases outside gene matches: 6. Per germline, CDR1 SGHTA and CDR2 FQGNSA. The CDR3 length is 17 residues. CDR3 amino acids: CASSFLSGGPSYNEQFF. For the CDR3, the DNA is TGTGCCAGCAGCTTCCTTAGCGGGGGTCCCTCCTACAATGAGCAGTTCTTC.

The CDR3 DNA reads as TGTGCCAGCAGTTACGGGCAGATTAATGAAAAACTGTTTTTT. Protein product: CASSYGQINEKLFF. The chain recombines TRBV6-6 with TRBJ1-4; no definite D call. CDR1 is MNHNY, CDR2 SVGAGI, per germline (reference sequence). The CDR3 consists of 14 residues. V shed 2 bases and J shed 4 bases, with 8 bases lying between them.

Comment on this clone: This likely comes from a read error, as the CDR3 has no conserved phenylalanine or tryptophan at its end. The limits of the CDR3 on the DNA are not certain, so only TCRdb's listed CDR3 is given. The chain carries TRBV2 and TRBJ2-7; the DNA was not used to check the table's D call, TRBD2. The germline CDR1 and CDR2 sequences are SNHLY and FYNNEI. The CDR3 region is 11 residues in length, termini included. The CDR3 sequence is CASSAGAGDGI.

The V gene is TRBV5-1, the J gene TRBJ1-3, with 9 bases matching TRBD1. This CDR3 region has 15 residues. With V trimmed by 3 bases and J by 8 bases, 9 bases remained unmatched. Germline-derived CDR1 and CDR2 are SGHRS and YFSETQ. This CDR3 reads CASSSGQGIRDTIYF. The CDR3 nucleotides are TGCGCCAGCAGCTCGGGACAGGGTATTCGAGACACCATATATTTT.